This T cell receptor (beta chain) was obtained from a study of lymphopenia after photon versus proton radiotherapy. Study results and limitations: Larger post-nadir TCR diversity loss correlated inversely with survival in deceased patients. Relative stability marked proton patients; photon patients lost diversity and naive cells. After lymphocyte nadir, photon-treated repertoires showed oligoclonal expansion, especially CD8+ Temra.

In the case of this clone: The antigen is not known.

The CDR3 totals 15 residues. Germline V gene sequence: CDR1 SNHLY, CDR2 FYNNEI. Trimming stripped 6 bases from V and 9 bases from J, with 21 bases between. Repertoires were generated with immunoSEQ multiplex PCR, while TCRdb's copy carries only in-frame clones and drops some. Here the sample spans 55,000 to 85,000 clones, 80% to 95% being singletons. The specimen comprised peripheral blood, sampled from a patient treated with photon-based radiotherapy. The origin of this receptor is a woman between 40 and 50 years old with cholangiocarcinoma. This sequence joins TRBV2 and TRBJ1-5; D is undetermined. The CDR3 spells CASRGGPRRRGPQHF. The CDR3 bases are TGTGCCAGCAGGGGAGGACCCCGCCGGCGGGGGCCCCAGCATTTT. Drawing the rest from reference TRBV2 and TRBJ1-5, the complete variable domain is EPEVTQTPSHQVTQMGQEVILRCVPISNHLYFYWYRQILGQKVEFLVSFYNNEISEKSEIFDDQFSVERPDGSNFTLKIRSTKLEDSAMYFCASRGGPRRRGPQHFGDGTRLSIL.